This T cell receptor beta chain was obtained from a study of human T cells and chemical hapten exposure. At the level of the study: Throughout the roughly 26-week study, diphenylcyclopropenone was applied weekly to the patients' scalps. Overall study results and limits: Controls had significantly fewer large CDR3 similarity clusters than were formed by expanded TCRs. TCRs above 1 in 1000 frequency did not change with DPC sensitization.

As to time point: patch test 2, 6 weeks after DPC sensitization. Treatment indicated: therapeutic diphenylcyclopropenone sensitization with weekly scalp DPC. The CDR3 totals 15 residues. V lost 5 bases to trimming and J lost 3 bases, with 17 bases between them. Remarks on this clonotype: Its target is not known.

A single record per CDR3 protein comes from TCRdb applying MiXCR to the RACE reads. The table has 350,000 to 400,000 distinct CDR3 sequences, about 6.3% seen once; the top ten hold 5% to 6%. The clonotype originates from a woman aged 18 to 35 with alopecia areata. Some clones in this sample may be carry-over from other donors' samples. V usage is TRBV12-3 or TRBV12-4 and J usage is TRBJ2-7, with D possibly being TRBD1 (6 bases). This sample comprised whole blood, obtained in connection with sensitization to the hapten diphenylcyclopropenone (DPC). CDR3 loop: CASSTGTSQDYEQYF. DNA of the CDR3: TGTGCCAGCAGTACCGGGACATCCCAAGACTACGAGCAGTACTTC.